These 2 T cell receptor beta chains were all obtained from the same sample, sequenced in a study of shared clonotypes between healthy human individuals. Naivety among CD8 cells was defined by CD45RO negativity and positive CCR7 selection, thereby excluding terminally differentiated effector memory CD45RA+ cells. Profiling relied on immunoSEQ multiplex PCR, and the TCRdb table lists in-frame clones only, not all of them. The table records around 2.1 million clones, just over 90% of them present only once. Input material: naive CD8+ T cells from PBMCs. These receptor sequences come from a man in his late teens or twenties in good health. Some clones in this sample may be carry-over from other donors' samples.

This CDR3 is CASSPDTWLFF. The CDR3 DNA is TGTGCCAGCAGTCCAGACACGTGGCTGTTTTTT. The rearrangement uses TRBV7-9 and TRBJ2-2; D remains unclear. V dropped 6 bases and J dropped 13 bases, with 12 bases sitting between them. Germline CDR1 SEHNR, CDR2 FQNEAQ (reference sequence). There are 11 residues in the CDR3. Together with reference TRBV7-9 and TRBJ2-2, the CDR3 gives the full variable domain: DTGVSQNPRHKITKRGQNVTFRCDPISEHNRLYWYRQTLGQGPEFLTYFQNEAQLEKSRLLSDRFSAERPKGSFSTLEIQRTEQGDSAMYLCASSPDTWLFFGEGSRLTVL.

CDR3 sequence (DNA): TGTGCCAGCAGCCTCAGGACTAGCGGGAGGGTAGGCACAGATACGCAGTATTTT. Its protein is CASSLRTSGRVGTDTQYF. V and J are TRBV4-2 and TRBJ2-3; 15 bases agree with TRBD2. The V gene's germline CDR1 is LGHNA and CDR2 YNFKEQ. J gave up 1 base and V 4 bases, and 6 bases lay outside the gene matches. The CDR3 runs 18 residues.